This is a list of T cell receptor beta chains from one sample in a study of blood T cell repertoires in COVID-19. The method was immunoSEQ multiplex PCR; TCRdb's version includes in-frame clones alone and lacks a portion of them. The sample carries approximately 110,000 clones, around 80% recorded once. The sequenced material came from peripheral blood. The receptors here all came from a woman in her sixties or seventies with acute or convalescent COVID-19. CDR3s include the opening cysteine and the closing phenylalanine or tryptophan. D genes are given only for firm matches. The listing skips clone size in some rows; elsewhere it reads once, few, many or a size class.

>TRBV28|.|TRBJ2-4|.
TGTGCCAGCAGTTCGCAGGGTACAAACATTCAGTACTTC
CASSSQGTNIQYF
>TRBV12-3/TRBV12-4|.|TRBJ1-2|TRBD1
TGTGCCAGCAGCTTATCAACAGGGGGTGGCTACACCTTC
CASSLSTGGGYTF
>TRBV30|few|TRBJ1-5|TRBD1
TGTGCCTGGAGCAGGGGGCTTCAGCCCCAGCATTTT
CAWSRGLQPQHF
>TRBV5-1|.|TRBJ2-1|.
TGCGCCAGCAGCCCCCTTGGGGGGGCAAACTCCTACAATGAGCAGTTCTTC
CASSPLGGANSYNEQFF
>TRBV9|.|TRBJ2-1|.
TGTGCCAGCAGCGTAGCTCAGGCCGGGGTCCTCGGAAATGAGCAGTTCTTC
CASSVAQAGVLGNEQFF
>TRBV5-6|.|TRBJ2-5|TRBD1
TGTGCCAGCAGCCTCACAACAGGGGCGGGAGAGACCCAGTACTTC
CASSLTTGAGETQYF
>TRBV6-1|.|TRBJ1-5|.
TGTGCCAGCAGTGAAGCGGAGGGGCGATCAAAGCCCCAGCATTTT
CASSEAEGRSKPQHF
>TRBV7-2|.|TRBJ1-2|.
TGTGCCAGCAGCTCGGCCGGGGATGGCTACACCTTC
CASSSAGDGYTF
>TRBV4-2|.|TRBJ2-5|TRBD1
TGTGCCAGCAGCCAAGATTCCCGGACAGGGGGAGAGACCCAGTACTTC
CASSQDSRTGGETQYF
>TRBV18|.|TRBJ2-1|TRBD2
TGTGCCAGCTCAGAAGGACTAGCGGGAGTGGGTATGTGGCAGTTCTTC
CASSEGLAGVGMWQFF
>TRBV7-9|.|TRBJ2-5|TRBD2
TGTGCCACCACACTAGCGGGGGGTCAAGAGACCCAGTACTTC
CATTLAGGQETQYF
>TRBV3-1/TRBV3-2|.|TRBJ2-2|TRBD2
TGTGCCAGCAGCCATGAGACTAGCGTCACGGGGAAGACCGGGGAGCTGTTTTTT
CASSHETSVTGKTGELFF
>TRBV5-1|once|TRBJ2-3|.
TGCGCCAGCAGCTTGGGGGCGGGATCTCTAGACACAGATACGCAGTATTTT
CASSLGAGSLDTDTQYF
>TRBV6-5|.|TRBJ1-4|.
TGTGCCAGCAGTTACCTGGGGGGATCCTTTGAAAAACTGTTTTTT
CASSYLGGSFEKLFF
>TRBV15|.|TRBJ2-2|.
TGTGCCACCAGCAGAGAAAGGGGGGGATACCCTACGGGGGAGCTGTTTTTT
CATSRERGGYPTGELFF
>TRBV4-2|.|TRBJ2-1|TRBD2
TGTGCCAGCAGCCGGCGTAAAAACTATGTAGCGGGAAGCCCCTACAATGAGCAGTTCTTC
CASSRRKNYVAGSPYNEQFF
>TRBV3-1/TRBV3-2|.|TRBJ1-6|TRBD1
TGTGCCAGCAGCCCTTATTCAGGGGGACAAAATTCACCCCTCCACTTT
CASSPYSGGQNSPLHF